The next 27 T cell receptor beta chains were all read from a single sample in a study of blood T cell repertoires in COVID-19. Sequenced by immunoSEQ multiplex PCR; TCRdb stores in-frame clones only, minus some. The table has 100,000 to 150,000 clones, about 82% seen once; the top ten hold about 5.7%. What was sequenced was peripheral blood. The receptors originated from a human donor in a cohort sampled during active COVID-19.

The V call is TRBV6-5, the J call TRBJ2-7; 11 nucleotides agree with TRBD1. CDR3 length: 15 residues. The junction had 7 bases not matched to a gene; V was cut back by 3 bases and J by 6 bases. CDR1 and CDR2 (germline): MNHEY, SVGAGI. CDR3 residues: CASSYFGQGAGEQYF. CDR3 sequence (DNA): TGTGCCAGCAGTTATTTCGGACAGGGGGCGGGCGAGCAGTACTTC.

This clone occurred a few times. V gene TRBV10-1 combines with J gene TRBJ2-2; D call uncertain. V was trimmed by 0 bases and J by 4 bases, leaving 3 bases between them. CDR1 is WNHNN, CDR2 SYGVQD, per germline (reference sequence). There are 13 residues in the CDR3. The DNA of the CDR3 is TGCGCCAGCAGTGAGTCCCGCACCGGGGAGCTGTTTTTT. Protein product: CASSESRTGELFF.

V usage is TRBV6-5 and J usage is TRBJ2-5, with 10 bases matching TRBD1. J gave up 5 bases and V 7 bases, and 7 bases lay outside the gene matches. The CDR3 has 14 amino acids. Per germline, CDR1 MNHEY and CDR2 SVGAGI. The CDR3 loop reads CASTGDRGLETQYF. The CDR3 DNA reads TGTGCCAGCACCGGTGACAGGGGGCTGGAGACCCAGTACTTC.

This chain joins TRBV27 and TRBJ2-3; possible D gene TRBD1, 6 bases. V lost 5 bases, J lost 4 bases, and 10 bases lay in between. The germline V gene has CDR1 MNHEY and CDR2 SMNVEV (reference sequence). This CDR3 spans 13 amino acids. Here the CDR3 DNA reads TGTGCCAGCAGTCAGCAGGGGTCAGATACGCAGTATTTT. It is translated as CASSQQGSDTQYF.

The chain uses TRBV7-2 and TRBJ2-2; TRBD2 matches at 8 bases. This CDR3 has 16 residues. The J segment lost 1 base and the V segment lost 5 bases, leaving 6 bases of the junction unmatched. Germline V CDR1 and CDR2: SGHTA, FQGNSA. The CDR3 sequence is CASSRTSGQNTGELFF. CDR3 in DNA: TGTGCCAGCAGCAGAACTAGCGGCCAGAACACCGGGGAGCTGTTTTTT.

In nucleotides, the CDR3 is TGTGCCAGCAGCCCGACTAGCCCTAGCACAGATACGCAGTATTTT. Protein: CASSPTSPSTDTQYF. V gene TRBV3-1 (or the pseudogene TRBV3-2) combines with J gene TRBJ2-3; 7 bases agree with TRBD2. J gave up 0 bases and V 4 bases, and 4 bases lay outside the gene matches. CDR1 is LGHDT, CDR2 YNNKEL, per germline (reference sequence). The CDR3 length is 15 residues.

The J gene is TRBJ1-2, the V gene TRBV7-9, with TRBD1 matching 10 bases. Unmatched junction bases numbered 9, after V lost 6 bases and J lost 8 bases. The germline gives CDR1 SEHNR, CDR2 FQNEAQ (reference sequence). This CDR3 comprises 14 residues. CDR3 coding DNA: TGTGCCAGCAGGCTGCCAGGGACAGGGGTAGGCTACACCTTC. It translates to CASRLPGTGVGYTF.

The gene calls are TRBV30 and TRBJ2-1, with 11 bases that match TRBD2. V lost 4 bases to trimming and J lost 3 bases; unmatched junction nucleotides: 2. The germline gives CDR1 GTSNPN, CDR2 SVGIG (reference sequence). There are 14 residues in the CDR3. CDR3 sequence (DNA): TGTGCCTGGACCGGGACTAGCGGCTACAATGAGCAGTTCTTC. This gives the protein CAWTGTSGYNEQFF. The full variable domain, rest sourced from reference TRBV30 and TRBJ2-1, is SQTIHQWPATLVQPVGSPLSLECTVEGTSNPNLYWYRQAAGRGLQLLFYSVGIGQISSEVPQNLSASRPQDRQFILSSKKLLLSDSGFYLCAWTGTSGYNEQFFGPGTRLTVL.

The rearrangement uses TRBV10-3 and TRBJ2-1, with 10 nucleotides matching TRBD1. This CDR3 is built from 14 residues. V was clipped by 8 bases and J by 6 bases; unmatched bases: 7. CDR1 and CDR2 from the germline V gene are ENHRY and SYGVKD. The DNA for the CDR3 is TGTGCCATCCACGACGGACAGGGGGTCAATGAGCAGTTCTTC. Amino acids: CAIHDGQGVNEQFF.

J is TRBJ1-1 and V is TRBV5-1; 10 nucleotides line up with TRBD1. Trimming removed 4 bases from V and 0 bases from J; junction bases left unmatched: 6. The CDR3 runs 16 residues. Per the germline V gene, CDR1 is SGHRS and CDR2 is YFSETQ. CDR3 coding DNA: TGCGCCAGCAGCAAGGGACAGGGGCCCTTGAACACTGAAGCTTTCTTT. Its protein product is CASSKGQGPLNTEAFF.

The chain combines TRBV7-2 with TRBJ1-5; D is unclear. The germline CDR1 and CDR2 sequences are SGHTA and FQGNSA. The CDR3 runs 19 residues. V lost 0 bases and J 0 bases, leaving 18 bases between the germline ends. The CDR3, as DNA: TGTGCCAGCAGCTTAGCGCTGGCCGGGAACCGTTATAGCAATCAGCCCCAGCATTTT. Its protein product is CASSLALAGNRYSNQPQHF.

The chain employs TRBV24-1 and TRBJ2-1; TRBD1 aligns across 8 bases. The CDR3 extends over 18 amino acids. CDR1 is KGHDR, CDR2 SFDVKD, per germline. Trimming removed 2 bases from V and 1 base from J; junction bases left unmatched: 9. CDR3 in amino acids: CATSDSRTGKGSYNEQFF. Here the CDR3 DNA reads TGTGCCACCAGTGATTCTAGGACAGGGAAAGGGTCCTACAATGAGCAGTTCTTC.

In this sample, this clone turned up a few times. The CDR3 bases are TGTGCCATCGCCGAGGGACAGGGAAACAATCAGCCCCAGCATTTT. Its protein is CAIAEGQGNNQPQHF. The rearrangement uses TRBV10-3 and TRBJ1-5, with 9 bases that match TRBD1. The CDR3 consists of 15 residues. Germline values: CDR1 ENHRY, CDR2 SYGVKD. The trim removed 8 bases at V and 3 bases at J, leaving 8 bases unmatched.

In this sample, this clone turned up once. The J gene is TRBJ1-6, the V gene TRBV18; 9 positions match TRBD1. The germline gives CDR1 KGHSH, CDR2 LQKENI. Trimming removed 4 bases from V and 7 bases from J; junction bases left unmatched: 5. The length of the CDR3 is 15 residues. The CDR3 spells CASSRTGQGNSPLHF. CDR3 sequence (DNA): TGTGCCAGCTCACGGACCGGACAGGGGAATTCACCCCTCCACTTT.

The chain carries TRBV12-3 or TRBV12-4 and TRBJ1-5, with unresolved D. Trimming left V 6 bases short and J 6 bases short, with 12 bases between. The CDR3 is made up of 13 amino acids. CDR3 DNA sequence: TGTGCCAGCAGCCGTCGGACTGCTCAGCCCCAGCATTTT. Amino acid sequence: CASSRRTAQPQHF.

This sequence joins TRBV28 and TRBJ1-1; D is uncertain. Trimming stripped 6 bases from V and 5 bases from J, with 13 bases between. CDR1 MDHEN and CDR2 SYDVKM come from the germline V gene. The CDR3 is made up of 13 amino acids. The DNA for the CDR3 is TGTGCCAGCAGAACTCGAGGGAGAACTGAAGCTTTCTTT. It specifies CASRTRGRTEAFF. The whole variable domain, filled in from reference TRBV28 and TRBJ1-1, reads DVKVTQSSRYLVKRTGEKVFLECVQDMDHENMFWYRQDPGLGLRLIYFSYDVKMKEKGDIPEGYSVSREKKERFSLILESASTNQTSMYLCASRTRGRTEAFFGQGTRLTVV.

Points on this clone: This specimen includes other DNA sequences encoding the same CDR3. The rearrangement joins TRBV9 to TRBJ2-1, with 10 bases identical to TRBD2. The CDR3 has 15 amino acids. Germline assignment: CDR1 SGDLS and CDR2 YYNGEE. J gave up 2 bases and V 3 bases, and 2 bases lay outside the gene matches. The CDR3: CASSALAGAYNEQFF. The CDR3 nucleotides are TGTGCCAGCAGCGCCCTAGCGGGAGCCTACAATGAGCAGTTCTTC.

The chain couples TRBV7-2 to TRBJ2-1; 7 positions agree with TRBD2. The CDR3 length is 16 residues. Germline CDR1 is SGHTA and CDR2 is FQGNSA. V trimming: 5 bases; J trimming: 2 bases; junction bases outside the gene matches: 9. The CDR3: CASSPSTSRAYNEQFF. The CDR3, as DNA: TGTGCCAGCAGCCCCTCGACTAGCCGAGCCTACAATGAGCAGTTCTTC.

V gene TRBV6-6 combines with J gene TRBJ2-2; 7 nucleotides match TRBD2. CDR3 size: 14 residues. Germline assignment: CDR1 MNHNY and CDR2 SVGAGI (reference sequence). After removal of 5 bases from V and 6 bases from J, the junction contained 6 bases not matched to a gene. The CDR3 region has the DNA TGTGCCAGCAGTCCTCCCGGGGGGTCCGGGGAGCTGTTTTTT. Translated: CASSPPGGSGELFF.

This rearrangement joins TRBV5-6 to TRBJ2-2, with D uncertain. The CDR3 runs to 14 residues. V was trimmed by 5 bases and J by 6 bases, leaving 14 bases between them. CDR1 and CDR2 (germline): SGHDT, YYEEEE. The CDR3 DNA reads as TGTGCCAGCAGAGATGAATTGAGGTCCGGGGAGCTGTTTTTT. Protein sequence: CASRDELRSGELFF.

V gene TRBV28 combines with J gene TRBJ1-5, with no clear D. Germline-derived CDR1 and CDR2 are MDHEN and SYDVKM. V was cut by 1 base and J by 3 bases, with 10 bases left in between. CDR3 length: 15 residues. CDR3 protein: CASSLFRRVNQPQHF. The CDR3 bases are TGTGCCAGCAGTTTATTTCGTCGGGTCAATCAGCCCCAGCATTTT.

The chain recombines TRBV29-1 with TRBJ1-1; no definite D call. The CDR3 length is 13 residues. The germline gives CDR1 SQVTM, CDR2 ANQGSEA. The V end was cut by 4 bases, the J end by 2 bases, with 11 bases between. The CDR3 nucleotides read TGCAGCGTTGGCCAGCGGGGAAACACTGAAGCTTTCTTT. Its translation is CSVGQRGNTEAFF.

This rearrangement joins TRBV6-5 to TRBJ2-4, with TRBD1 as a possible D gene (6 bases). The V and J ends lost 4 bases and 0 bases respectively, with 10 bases between them. This CDR3 region has 15 residues. The germline V gene encodes CDR1 MNHEY and CDR2 SVGAGI. CDR3 DNA: TGTGCCAGCAGTTCCAGGGGCCCAGCCAAAAACATTCAGTACTTC. It codes for CASSSRGPAKNIQYF.

The chain has TRBV21-1 and TRBJ2-1; the DNA was not used to check the table's D call, TRBD2. TRBV21-1 is a pseudogene locus. CDR3 size: 16 residues. As DNA, the CDR3 is TGTGCCAGCAGCAACAGGGGACTAGCCTCCTACAATGAGCAGTTCTTC. Amino acids: CASSNRGLASYNEQFF.

The rearrangement joins TRBV7-8 to TRBJ2-7, with 7 bases identical to TRBD1. The CDR3 covers 14 residues. V shed 2 bases, J shed 9 bases, and the junction held 10 bases outside the gene matches. Germline V lookup: CDR1 SGHVS, CDR2 FQNEAQ. The CDR3 is CASSLRDSPSGQYF. Here the CDR3 DNA reads TGTGCCAGCAGCTTACGGGACAGTCCCTCCGGGCAGTACTTC.

The V call is TRBV9, the J call TRBJ2-1, with 10 positions matching TRBD2. CDR3 size: 14 residues. V lost 4 bases and J lost 8; bases outside the gene matches: 6. Per germline, CDR1 SGDLS and CDR2 YYNGEE. This CDR3 reads CASSQREGWDEQFF. CDR3 DNA: TGTGCCAGCAGCCAGCGGGAGGGCTGGGATGAGCAGTTCTTC. The complete variable domain, with remaining parts taken from reference TRBV9 and TRBJ2-1, reads DSGVTQTPKHLITATGQRVTLRCSPRSGDLSVYWYQQSLDQGLQFLIQYYNGEERAKGNILERFSAQQFPDLHSELNLSSLELGDSALYFCASSQREGWDEQFFGPGTRLTVL.

The chain joins TRBV6-2 or TRBV6-3 to TRBJ2-2; TRBD2 matches 12 bases. Germline loops: CDR1 MNHEY, CDR2 SVGEGT. Germline trimming cut 5 bases from V and 0 bases from J; bases unmatched to any gene: 10. CDR3 length equals 19 residues. The CDR3 DNA is TGTGCCAGCAGTGGCCGACTAGCGGGAGTCCTCGCGAACACCGGGGAGCTGTTTTTT. Protein sequence: CASSGRLAGVLANTGELFF.